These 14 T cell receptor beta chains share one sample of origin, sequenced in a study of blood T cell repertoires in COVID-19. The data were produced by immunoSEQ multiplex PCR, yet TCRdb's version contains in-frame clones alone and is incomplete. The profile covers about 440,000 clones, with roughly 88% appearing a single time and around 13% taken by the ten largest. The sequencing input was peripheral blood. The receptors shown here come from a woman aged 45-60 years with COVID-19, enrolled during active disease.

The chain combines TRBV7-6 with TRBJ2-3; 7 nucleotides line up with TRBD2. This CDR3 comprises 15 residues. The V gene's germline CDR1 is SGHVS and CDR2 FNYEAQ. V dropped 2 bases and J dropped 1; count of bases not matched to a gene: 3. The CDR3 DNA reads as TGTGCCAGCAGCTTAATCGCGGGGGGCACAGATACGCAGTATTTT. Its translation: CASSLIAGGTDTQYF.

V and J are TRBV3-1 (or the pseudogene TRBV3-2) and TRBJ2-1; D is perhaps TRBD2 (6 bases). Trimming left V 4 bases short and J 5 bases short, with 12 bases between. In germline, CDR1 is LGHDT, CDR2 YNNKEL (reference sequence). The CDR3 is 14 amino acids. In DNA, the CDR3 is TGTGCCAGCAGCCCGCCGGGGGTACACAATGAGCAGTTCTTC. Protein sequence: CASSPPGVHNEQFF.

The CDR3 DNA reads as TGTGCCAGCAGTTACGAGAACAGGGGAAGGAGGGGCACAGATACGCAGTATTTT. As protein: CASSYENRGRRGTDTQYF. The rearrangement uses TRBV6-2 or TRBV6-3 and TRBJ2-3, with D possibly TRBD1 on 7 matching bases. In germline, CDR1 is MNHEY, CDR2 SVGEGT. There are 18 residues in the CDR3. V lost 2 bases and J 1 base, leaving 19 bases between the germline ends.

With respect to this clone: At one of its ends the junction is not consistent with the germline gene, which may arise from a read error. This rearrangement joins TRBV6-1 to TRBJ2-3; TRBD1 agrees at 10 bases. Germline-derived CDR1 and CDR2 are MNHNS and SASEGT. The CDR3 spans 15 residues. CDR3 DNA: TGTGCCAGCAGGGAAGACAGGGGGCGAGCAGATACGCAGTATTTT. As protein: CASREDRGRADTQYF.

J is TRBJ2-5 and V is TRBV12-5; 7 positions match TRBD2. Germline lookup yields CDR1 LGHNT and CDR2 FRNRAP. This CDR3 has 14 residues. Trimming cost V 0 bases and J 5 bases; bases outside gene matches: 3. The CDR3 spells CASGLVLGGETQYF. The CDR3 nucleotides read TGTGCTAGTGGTTTGGTACTGGGGGGGGAGACCCAGTACTTC.

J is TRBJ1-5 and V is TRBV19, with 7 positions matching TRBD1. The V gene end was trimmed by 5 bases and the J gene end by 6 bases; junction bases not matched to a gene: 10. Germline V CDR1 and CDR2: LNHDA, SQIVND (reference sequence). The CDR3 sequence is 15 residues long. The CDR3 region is CASSFRRDRVQPQHF. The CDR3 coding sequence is TGTGCCAGTAGTTTTCGTCGGGACAGAGTTCAGCCCCAGCATTTT.

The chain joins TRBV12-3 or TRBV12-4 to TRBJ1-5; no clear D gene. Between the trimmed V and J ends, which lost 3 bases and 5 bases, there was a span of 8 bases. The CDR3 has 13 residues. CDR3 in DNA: TGTGCCAGCAGTTTTGGGCGATATCAGCCCCAGCATTTT. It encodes CASSFGRYQPQHF.

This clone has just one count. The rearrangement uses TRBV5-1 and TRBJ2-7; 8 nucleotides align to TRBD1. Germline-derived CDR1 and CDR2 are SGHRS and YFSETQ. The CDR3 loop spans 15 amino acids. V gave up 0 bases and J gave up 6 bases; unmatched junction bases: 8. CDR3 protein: CASSLEAGGRGEQYF. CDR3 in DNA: TGCGCCAGCAGCTTGGAGGCAGGGGGCAGGGGCGAGCAGTACTTC.

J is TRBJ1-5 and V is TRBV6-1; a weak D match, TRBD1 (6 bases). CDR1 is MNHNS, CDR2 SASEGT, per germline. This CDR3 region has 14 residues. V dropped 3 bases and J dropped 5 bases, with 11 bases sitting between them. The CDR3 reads CASSEANRDQPQHF. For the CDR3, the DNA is TGTGCCAGCAGTGAGGCAAACAGGGATCAGCCCCAGCATTTT.

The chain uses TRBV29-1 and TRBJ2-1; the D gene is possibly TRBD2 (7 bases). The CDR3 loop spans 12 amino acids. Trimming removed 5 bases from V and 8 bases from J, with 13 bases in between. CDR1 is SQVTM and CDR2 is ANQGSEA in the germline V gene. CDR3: CSVYGGAYEQFF. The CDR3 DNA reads TGCAGCGTTTATGGGGGGGCATATGAGCAGTTCTTC.

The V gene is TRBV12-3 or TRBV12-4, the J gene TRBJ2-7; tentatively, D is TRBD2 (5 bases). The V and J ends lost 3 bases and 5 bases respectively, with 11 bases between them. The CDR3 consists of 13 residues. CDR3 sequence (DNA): TGTGCCAGCAGTTTCGGCCTGAGGGACGAGCAGTACTTC. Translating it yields CASSFGLRDEQYF.

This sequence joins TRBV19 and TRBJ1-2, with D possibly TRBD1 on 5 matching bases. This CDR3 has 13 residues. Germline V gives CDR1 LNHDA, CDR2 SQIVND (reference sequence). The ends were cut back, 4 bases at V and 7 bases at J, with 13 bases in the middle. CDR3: CASSTRGVPGYTF. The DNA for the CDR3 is TGTGCCAGTAGTACCCGGGGGGTTCCTGGCTACACCTTC.

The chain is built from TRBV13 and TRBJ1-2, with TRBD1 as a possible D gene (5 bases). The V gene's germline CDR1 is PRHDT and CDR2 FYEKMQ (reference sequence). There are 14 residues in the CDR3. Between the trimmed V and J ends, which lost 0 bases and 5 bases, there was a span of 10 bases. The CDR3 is CASSLGRQGYGYTF. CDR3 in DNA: TGTGCCAGCAGCTTAGGTCGGCAGGGATATGGCTACACCTTC.

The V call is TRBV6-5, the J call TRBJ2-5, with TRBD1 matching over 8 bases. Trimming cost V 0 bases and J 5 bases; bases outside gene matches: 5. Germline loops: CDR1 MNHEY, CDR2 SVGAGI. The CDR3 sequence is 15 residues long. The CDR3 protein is CASSYSRTGMETQYF. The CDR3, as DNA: TGTGCCAGCAGTTACTCCCGGACAGGGATGGAGACCCAGTACTTC.